The rows below give T cell receptor beta chains drawn from one sample of a study of blood T cell repertoires in COVID-19. The method was immunoSEQ multiplex PCR; TCRdb's version includes in-frame clones alone and lacks a portion of them. In the table there are roughly 410,000 clones, around 89% of which are singletons. The sequencing sample was made of peripheral blood. The receptors come from a woman in her thirties or forties with COVID-19, enrolled during active disease. Each CDR3 is given with its conserved first and last residue. Fields, in order: CDR3 protein, CDR3 DNA, clone size, V gene, J gene, D gene. The D gene is left open where the match is weak. For some rows the clone size is stated as once, few or many, or as a class when expanded; others skip it.

CDR3: CASSLITSGNQETQYF
DNA: TGTGCCAGCAGCTTGATTACTAGCGGAAACCAAGAGACCCAGTACTTC
size: .
V: TRBV5-6
J: TRBJ2-5
D: TRBD2

CDR3: CAVNPGTVNYGYTF
DNA: TGTGCCGTTAATCCCGGGACAGTGAACTATGGCTACACCTTC
size: .
V: TRBV28
J: TRBJ1-2
D: TRBD1

CDR3: CASSEGRIYSPLHF
DNA: TGTGCCAGCAGTGAGGGCAGGATCTACTCACCCCTCCACTTT
size: once
V: TRBV2
J: TRBJ1-6
D: .

CDR3: CASSETRRNQETQYF
DNA: TGCGCCAGCAGTGAGACACGGAGAAATCAAGAGACCCAGTACTTC
size: once
V: TRBV10-2
J: TRBJ2-5
D: .

CDR3: CASSFSGPNTEAFF
DNA: TGTGCCAGCAGCTTTAGCGGGCCTAACACTGAAGCTTTCTTT
size: .
V: TRBV11-3
J: TRBJ1-1
D: .

CDR3: CASSFRGFGNGYTF
DNA: TGTGCCAGCAGTTTCAGGGGATTTGGGAACGGCTACACCTTC
size: .
V: TRBV28
J: TRBJ1-2
D: .

CDR3: CASSNTRDRGNYGYTF
DNA: TGTGCCAGCAGTAATACTCGGGACAGGGGTAACTATGGCTACACCTTC
size: .
V: TRBV27
J: TRBJ1-2
D: TRBD1

CDR3: CASGQRMGYNEKLFF
DNA: TGTGCCAGCGGACAGCGGATGGGCTATAATGAAAAACTGTTTTTT
size: .
V: TRBV3-1/TRBV3-2
J: TRBJ1-4
D: .

CDR3: CASSLRGWGPNTEAFF
DNA: TGTGCCAGCAGTTTAAGGGGTTGGGGCCCGAACACTGAAGCTTTCTTT
size: .
V: TRBV28
J: TRBJ1-1
D: .

CDR3: CASREDSFSGNTIYF
DNA: TGTGCCAGCAGAGAGGACAGCTTCTCTGGAAACACCATATATTTT
size: .
V: TRBV25-1
J: TRBJ1-3
D: .

CDR3: CASITGSPYNYGYTF
DNA: TGTGCCAGCATCACGGGGTCCCCCTATAACTATGGCTACACCTTC
size: .
V: TRBV28
J: TRBJ1-2
D: .

CDR3: CASSSPVVRDGELFF
DNA: TGTGCCAGCAGCTCACCCGTGGTTCGAGACGGGGAGCTGTTTTTT
size: once
V: TRBV7-3
J: TRBJ2-2
D: .

CDR3: CASSWGDRSSYEQYF
DNA: TGTGCCAGCAGTTGGGGGGACAGGTCCTCCTACGAGCAGTACTTC
size: .
V: TRBV6-2/TRBV6-3
J: TRBJ2-7
D: TRBD1

CDR3: CASSLELRVQSHIQYF
DNA: TGCGCCAGCAGCTTGGAGCTTCGGGTCCAGTCCCACATTCAGTACTTC
size: .
V: TRBV5-1
J: TRBJ2-4
D: .

CDR3: CASSRVGLQGANNSPLHF
DNA: TGTGCCAGCAGCAGGGTTGGCTTACAGGGGGCTAATAATTCACCCCTCCACTTT
size: few
V: TRBV7-6
J: TRBJ1-6
D: TRBD1

CDR3: CASSLSGDTQYF
DNA: TGTGCCAGCAGCTTATCAGGGGATACGCAGTATTTT
size: .
V: TRBV7-9
J: TRBJ2-3
D: .

CDR3: CASLRGAGSPLHF
DNA: TGTGCCAGTCTGCGGGGGGCTGGATCACCCCTCCACTTT
size: .
V: TRBV28
J: TRBJ1-6
D: .

CDR3: CASSPSQNTEAFF
DNA: TGTGCCAGCTCACCATCCCAGAACACTGAAGCTTTCTTT
size: .
V: TRBV18
J: TRBJ1-1
D: .

CDR3: CAWNGGTGSYEQYF
DNA: TGTGCCTGGAATGGAGGGACGGGCTCCTACGAGCAGTACTTC
size: .
V: TRBV30
J: TRBJ2-7
D: .

CDR3: CASSRSGTSGSNEQFF
DNA: TGTGCCAGCAGTCGCTCCGGGACTAGCGGGAGTAATGAGCAGTTCTTC
size: .
V: TRBV28
J: TRBJ2-1
D: TRBD2

CDR3: CATIEPSGSHEQFF
DNA: TGTGCCACCATAGAACCTAGCGGGAGCCATGAGCAGTTCTTC
size: once
V: TRBV28
J: TRBJ2-1
D: TRBD2

CDR3: CASSQDYNSNQPQHF
DNA: TGCGCCAGCAGCCAAGATTACAATAGCAATCAGCCCCAGCATTTT
size: .
V: TRBV4-3
J: TRBJ1-5
D: .

CDR3: CASSRDKPGQSYNYGYTF
DNA: TGTGCCAGTAGTAGGGATAAACCGGGACAGAGCTACAACTATGGCTACACCTTC
size: .
V: TRBV19
J: TRBJ1-2
D: TRBD1

CDR3: CASSLGQGALSYQPQHF
DNA: TGTGCCAGCAGCCTCGGACAGGGGGCTCTTTCTTATCAGCCCCAGCATTTT
size: .
V: TRBV5-8
J: TRBJ1-5
D: TRBD1

CDR3: CASSQEQGDYSYGYTF
DNA: TGCGCCAGCAGCCAAGAACAGGGAGATTATAGCTATGGCTACACCTTC
size: .
V: TRBV4-3
J: TRBJ1-2
D: .

CDR3: CASSPRGTGPDEQFF
DNA: TGTGCCAGCTCACCACGGGGTACAGGGCCGGATGAGCAGTTCTTC
size: .
V: TRBV18
J: TRBJ2-1
D: .

CDR3: CASSERQGKNSPLHF
DNA: TGTGCCAGCAGTGAAAGGCAGGGTAAGAATTCACCCCTCCACTTT
size: .
V: TRBV6-1
J: TRBJ1-6
D: .

CDR3: CASSPGQVVGQPQHF
DNA: TGCGCCAGCAGCCCCGGACAGGTGGTTGGTCAGCCCCAGCATTTT
size: .
V: TRBV4-1
J: TRBJ1-5
D: TRBD1

CDR3: CASSPGGKDGGYTF
DNA: TGTGCCAGCTCACCTGGAGGGAAAGACGGGGGCTACACCTTC
size: .
V: TRBV18
J: TRBJ1-2
D: .

CDR3: CASSFEDRAHEQYF
DNA: TGTGCCAGCAGTTTTGAGGACAGGGCACACGAGCAGTACTTC
size: .
V: TRBV27
J: TRBJ2-7
D: TRBD1

CDR3: CASSYGADRPNTEAFF
DNA: TGTGCCAGCAGTTACGGTGCGGACAGGCCGAACACTGAAGCTTTCTTT
size: .
V: TRBV6-2/TRBV6-3
J: TRBJ1-1
D: TRBD1

CDR3: CASSRQATSTDTQYF
DNA: TGTGCCAGCAGCAGACAGGCGACTAGCACAGATACGCAGTATTTT
size: .
V: TRBV9
J: TRBJ2-3
D: .

CDR3: CASSLYPGYGYTF
DNA: TGTGCCAGCAGCTTATATCCGGGCTATGGCTACACCTTC
size: few
V: TRBV7-2
J: TRBJ1-2
D: .

CDR3: CSVLGGANTEAFF
DNA: TGCAGCGTTTTAGGGGGGGCGAACACTGAAGCTTTCTTT
size: once
V: TRBV29-1
J: TRBJ1-1
D: .

CDR3: CASSSDRGYEQYF
DNA: TGTGCCAGCAGCTCAGACAGGGGTTACGAGCAGTACTTC
size: .
V: TRBV5-5
J: TRBJ2-7
D: TRBD1

CDR3: CASSASGKSDNEQFF
DNA: TGTGCCAGCAGCGCAAGCGGGAAGTCTGACAATGAGCAGTTCTTC
size: .
V: TRBV7-9
J: TRBJ2-1
D: TRBD2

CDR3: CASSSLGVGGTQYF
DNA: TGTGCCAGCAGCTCCCTAGGCGTGGGGGGTACGCAGTATTTT
size: .
V: TRBV7-3
J: TRBJ2-3
D: .

CDR3: CASNSARRETQYF
DNA: TGTGCCAGTAACTCCGCCCGAAGAGAGACCCAGTACTTC
size: .
V: TRBV19
J: TRBJ2-5
D: .

CDR3: CASSPRNYGYTF
DNA: TGTGCCAGCAGCCCACGGAACTATGGCTACACCTTC
size: .
V: TRBV7-8
J: TRBJ1-2
D: .

CDR3: CASSSDQGLGGYTF
DNA: TGTGCCAGCAGCTCCGACCAGGGACTCGGTGGCTACACCTTC
size: .
V: TRBV7-8
J: TRBJ1-2
D: .

CDR3: CASSLPGGGYGYTF
DNA: TGTGCCAGCAGTTTACCAGGGGGCGGCTATGGCTACACCTTC
size: once
V: TRBV28
J: TRBJ1-2
D: TRBD1

CDR3: CASSFREFNHQPQHF
DNA: TGTGCCAGCAGTTTCAGGGAATTTAATCATCAGCCCCAGCATTTT
size: .
V: TRBV6-2/TRBV6-3
J: TRBJ1-5
D: .

CDR3: CALYGYTF
DNA: TGTGCCCTCTATGGCTACACCTTC
size: .
V: TRBV30
J: TRBJ1-2
D: .

CDR3: CASSLIGGQSSYNSPLHF
DNA: TGTGCCAGCAGCCTTATCGGGGGACAGAGCTCCTATAATTCACCCCTCCACTTT
size: .
V: TRBV27
J: TRBJ1-6
D: TRBD1

CDR3: CASSISGRITGELFF
DNA: TGTGCCAGCAGTATTAGCGGGAGGATCACCGGGGAGCTGTTTTTT
size: .
V: TRBV9
J: TRBJ2-2
D: TRBD2

CDR3: CASSFGLAADEQFF
DNA: TGCGCCAGCAGCTTCGGACTAGCGGCTGATGAGCAGTTCTTC
size: .
V: TRBV4-3
J: TRBJ2-1
D: TRBD2

CDR3: CASSRRQGGANGYTF
DNA: TGTGCCAGCAGCCGCCGTCAGGGGGGCGCGAATGGCTACACCTTC
size: .
V: TRBV3-1/TRBV3-2
J: TRBJ1-2
D: TRBD1

CDR3: CASGSRLAVVGDEQFF
DNA: TGTGCTAGTGGTTCGAGACTAGCGGTCGTTGGGGATGAGCAGTTCTTC
size: few
V: TRBV12-5
J: TRBJ2-1
D: TRBD2

CDR3: CASSLPRRGQYF
DNA: TGTGCCAGCAGTCTTCCCCGTAGAGGGCAGTACTTC
size: .
V: TRBV28
J: TRBJ2-7
D: .

CDR3: CAISEAQGAYAEAFF
DNA: TGTGCCATCAGTGAAGCGCAGGGGGCGTACGCTGAAGCTTTCTTT
size: .
V: TRBV10-3
J: TRBJ1-1
D: TRBD1

CDR3: CASSQGLAGADEQFF
DNA: TGCGCCAGCAGCCAAGGGCTAGCGGGGGCCGATGAGCAGTTCTTC
size: .
V: TRBV4-3
J: TRBJ2-1
D: TRBD2

CDR3: CASSPESRGAFF
DNA: TGCGCCAGCAGCCCCGAGAGTCGAGGAGCTTTCTTT
size: .
V: TRBV5-1
J: TRBJ1-1
D: .

CDR3: CASSSGLETQYF
DNA: TGTGCCAGCAGCTCGGGACTTGAGACCCAGTACTTC
size: .
V: TRBV5-4
J: TRBJ2-5
D: .

CDR3: CASSQTLPYEQYF
DNA: TGCGCCAGCAGCCAAACACTACCCTACGAGCAGTACTTC
size: .
V: TRBV4-3
J: TRBJ2-7
D: .

CDR3: CASSFSFKTGQYTQYF
DNA: TGTGCCAGCAGCTTTTCATTTAAAACAGGGCAGTATACGCAGTATTTT
size: .
V: TRBV11-2
J: TRBJ2-3
D: .